Listed here is a single TCR beta chain. Deep was the level used in running the assay. Measured with immunoSEQ multiplex PCR; TCRdb has only the in-frame clones, and not every one. The table records hundreds of thousands of clones, roughly 79% of them present only once. V was cut by 6 bases and J by 9 bases, with 12 bases left in between. Germline assignment: CDR1 MNHNS and CDR2 SASEGT. The CDR3 contains 12 residues. These data come from a study of shared clonotypes between healthy human individuals. Donors included only healthy HIV-negative adults lacking recent acute infections or vaccinations. The sequenced material came from PBMCs. The genes are TRBV6-1 and TRBJ2-1; D is perhaps TRBD2 (6 bases). This sequence originates from a woman in her 40s in good health. Some clones in this sample may be carry-over from other donors' samples. CDR3 sequence: CASRRLVGEQFF. Here the CDR3 DNA reads TGTGCCAGCAGGAGACTAGTCGGTGAGCAGTTCTTC.